This record covers a single TCR beta chain. The sample is drawn from a study of blood T cell repertoires in COVID-19. About the study: Samples of COVID-19 (acute and convalescent) were obtained from the United States, Italy and Spain. The analysed material was cDNA or gDNA that came from T cells, B-cell-depleted T cells, or PBMCs.

Authors' analysis steps: Using reference gene primer amplification, nucleated cell counts were estimated. Sequencing used immunoSEQ multiplex PCR; TCRdb keeps in-frame clones, though not all of them. The DNA was the basis for D and trimming; V, J and clone size are from that table. This table has 250,000 to 300,000 clones, about three quarters appearing once. The V gene's germline CDR1 is SGHRS and CDR2 YFSETQ. V was trimmed by 4 bases and J by 2 bases, leaving 19 bases between them. This CDR3 is built from 17 residues. This receptor was taken from an elderly woman with acute or convalescent COVID-19. The rearrangement uses TRBV5-1 and TRBJ1-5; unclear D gene. The material sequenced was peripheral blood. CDR3 sequence reads: CASSPRPADNGNQPQHF. In DNA form, the CDR3 reads TGCGCCAGCAGCCCCCGTCCCGCCGACAACGGCAATCAGCCCCAGCATTTT. Full variable domain (outside the CDR3, taken from reference TRBV5-1 and TRBJ1-5): KAGVTQTPRYLIKTRGQQVTLSCSPISGHRSVSWYQQTPGQGLQFLFEYFSETQRNKGNFPGRFSGRQFSNSRSEMNVSTLELGDSALYLCASSPRPADNGNQPQHFGDGTRLSIL.